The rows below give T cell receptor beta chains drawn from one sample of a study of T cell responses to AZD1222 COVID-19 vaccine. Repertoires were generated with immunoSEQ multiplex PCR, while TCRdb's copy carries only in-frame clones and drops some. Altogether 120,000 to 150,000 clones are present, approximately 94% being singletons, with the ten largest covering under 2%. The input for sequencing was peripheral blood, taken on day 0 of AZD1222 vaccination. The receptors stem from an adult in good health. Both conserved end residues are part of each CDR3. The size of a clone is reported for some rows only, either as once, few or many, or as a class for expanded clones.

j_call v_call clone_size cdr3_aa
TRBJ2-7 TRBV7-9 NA CASSLVARDHEQYF
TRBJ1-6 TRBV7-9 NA CASSPLGQGDSPLHF
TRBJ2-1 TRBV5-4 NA CASSPVKAGEQFF
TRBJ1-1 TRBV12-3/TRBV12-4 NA CASSLQGSPKAFF
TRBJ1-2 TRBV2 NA CASRERTGEFRGYTF
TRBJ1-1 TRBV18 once CASSPSTGRDTEAFF
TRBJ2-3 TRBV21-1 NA CASSKVRRAHDTQYF
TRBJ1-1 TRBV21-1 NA CASSKVGREKFNTEAFF
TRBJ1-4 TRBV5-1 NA CASSMNSPNEKLFF
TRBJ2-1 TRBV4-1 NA CASSQDGDNSYNEQFF